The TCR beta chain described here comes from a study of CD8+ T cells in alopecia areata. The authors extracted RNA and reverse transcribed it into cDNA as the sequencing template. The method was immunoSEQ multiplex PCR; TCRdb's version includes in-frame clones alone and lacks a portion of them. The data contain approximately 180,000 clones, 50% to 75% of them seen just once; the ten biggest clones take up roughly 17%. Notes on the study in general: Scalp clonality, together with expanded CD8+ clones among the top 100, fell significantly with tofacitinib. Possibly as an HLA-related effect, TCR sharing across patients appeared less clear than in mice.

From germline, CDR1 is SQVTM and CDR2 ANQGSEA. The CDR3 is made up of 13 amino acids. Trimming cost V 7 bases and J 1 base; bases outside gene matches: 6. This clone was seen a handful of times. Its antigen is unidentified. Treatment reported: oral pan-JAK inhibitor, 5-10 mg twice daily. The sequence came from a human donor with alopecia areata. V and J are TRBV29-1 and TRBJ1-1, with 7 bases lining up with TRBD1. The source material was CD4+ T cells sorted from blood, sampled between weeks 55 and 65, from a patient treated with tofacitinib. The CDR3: CSAPGQQNTEAFF. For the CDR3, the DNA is TGCAGCGCCCCGGGACAGCAGAACACTGAAGCTTTCTTT.